This is a list of T cell receptor beta chains from one sample in a study of shared clonotypes between healthy human individuals. Here immunoSEQ multiplex PCR was the method, and the copy in TCRdb shows in-frame clones only, minus some. This sample has millions of clones, with about 93% found just once. Sequencing was carried out using naive CD8+ T cells from PBMCs. Receptor source: a man between 18 and 29 years old in good health. Some clones in this sample may be carry-over from other donors' samples. Each CDR3 is given with its conserved first and last residue. A D gene is named only where the DNA matches it firmly. Clone size appears in some rows only: once, few, many, or a class for an expanded clone.

V gene,D gene,clone size,J gene,CDR3 protein,CDR3 DNA
TRBV9,-,-,TRBJ2-2,CASSVGGPTTGELFF,TGTGCCAGCAGCGTAGGCGGACCAACCACCGGGGAGCTGTTTTTT
TRBV27,-,once,TRBJ2-1,CASSTKGVGEQFF,TGTGCCAGCTCAACGAAGGGAGTGGGGGAGCAGTTCTTC
TRBV6-5,-,once,TRBJ2-1,CASSYSTAYNEQFF,TGTGCCAGCAGTTACTCGACAGCCTACAATGAGCAGTTCTTC
TRBV29-1,-,-,TRBJ1-1,CSVRRDGEAFF,TGCAGCGTTCGCCGGGACGGTGAAGCTTTCTTT
TRBV29-1,-,-,TRBJ1-1,CSVLLGEAFF,TGCAGCGTTCTCCTGGGTGAAGCTTTCTTT
TRBV4-2,-,-,TRBJ2-7,CASSQWGSNYEQYF,TGTGCCAGCAGCCAATGGGGCAGCAACTACGAGCAGTACTTC
TRBV4-1,-,once,TRBJ1-2,CASSLPTPRGVGYTF,TGCGCCAGCAGCCTTCCGACTCCCCGGGGCGTTGGCTACACCTTC
TRBV2,-,-,TRBJ2-3,CAILIPGTDTQYF,TGTGCCATATTGATCCCAGGGACAGATACGCAGTATTTT
TRBV27,TRBD1,-,TRBJ2-1,CASSSRDRVLDFYNEQFF,TGTGCCAGCAGTTCCCGGGACAGGGTTTTGGATTTTTATAATGAGCAGTTCTTC
TRBV6-1,-,-,TRBJ1-5,CASSEAQPSNQPQHF,TGTGCCAGCAGTGAAGCTCAGCCGAGCAATCAGCCCCAGCATTTT
TRBV7-6,TRBD1,-,TRBJ2-7,CASSPDRAHYEQYF,TGTGCCAGCAGCCCGGACAGGGCGCACTACGAGCAGTACTTC
TRBV5-1,TRBD2,-,TRBJ2-3,CASSFEIAGADTQYF,TGCGCCAGCAGCTTTGAAATAGCGGGAGCAGATACGCAGTATTTT
TRBV6-6,-,-,TRBJ1-5,CASSHPGTDNQPQHF,TGTGCCAGCAGTCACCCCGGGACTGATAATCAGCCCCAGCATTTT
TRBV5-1,TRBD2,-,TRBJ2-1,CASSLGASGSISYNEQFF,TGCGCCAGCAGCTTGGGGGCTAGCGGGAGCATCTCCTACAATGAGCAGTTCTTC
TRBV7-9,-,-,TRBJ2-3,CASSSGPILDTQYF,TGTGCCAGCAGCTCGGGCCCTATCCTAGATACGCAGTATTTT
TRBV29-1,TRBD2,-,TRBJ2-1,CSAPGLEDEQFF,TGCAGTGCCCCGGGACTAGAAGATGAGCAGTTCTTC
TRBV19,TRBD2,-,TRBJ2-3,CASSILAGVRDTQYF,TGTGCCAGTAGTATTCTAGCGGGAGTTCGGGATACGCAGTATTTT
TRBV19,TRBD2,-,TRBJ2-7,CASSISAGGSGYEQYF,TGTGCCAGTAGTATATCAGCGGGAGGCAGCGGGTACGAGCAGTACTTC
TRBV12-5,TRBD2,-,TRBJ2-2,CASGFFLAGEGTGELFF,TGTGCTAGTGGTTTCTTCTTAGCGGGAGAAGGGACCGGGGAGCTGTTTTTT
TRBV19,-,once,TRBJ1-3,CASSLRTDFSGNTIYF,TGTGCCAGTAGTTTGAGGACGGATTTCTCTGGAAACACCATATATTTT
TRBV6-4,TRBD2,-,TRBJ2-5,CALRAGLAEETQYF,TGTGCCCTCAGGGCGGGACTAGCGGAAGAGACCCAGTACTTC
TRBV19,-,-,TRBJ2-7,CASSSTAGSYEQYF,TGTGCCAGTAGTTCGACGGCAGGCAGCTACGAGCAGTACTTC
TRBV2,-,-,TRBJ2-6,CASSESVSGANVLTF,TGTGCCAGCAGTGAAAGTGTCTCTGGGGCCAACGTCCTGACTTTC
TRBV19,-,few,TRBJ1-1,CASTLGTEAFF,TGTGCCAGTACATTGGGCACTGAAGCTTTCTTT
TRBV7-8,-,once,TRBJ2-5,CASSPIGRTQETQYF,TGTGCCAGCAGCCCCATCGGCCGGACACAAGAGACCCAGTACTTC
TRBV28,TRBD2,-,TRBJ2-1,CASSLAWREGSYNEQFF,TGTGCCAGCAGTTTAGCCTGGCGGGAGGGGTCCTACAATGAGCAGTTCTTC
TRBV6-5,-,-,TRBJ1-2,CASSYGGLYGYTF,TGTGCCAGCAGTTACGGGGGACTCTATGGCTACACCTTC
TRBV30,-,-,TRBJ1-2,CAWSKQTYGYTF,TGTGCCTGGTCAAAACAGACTTATGGCTACACCTTC
TRBV19,TRBD2,-,TRBJ2-1,CASTTSGSPREQFF,TGTGCCAGTACAACTAGCGGGAGCCCCCGGGAGCAGTTCTTC
TRBV9,-,-,TRBJ2-5,CASSGQEGEQETQYF,TGTGCCAGCAGCGGGCAGGAGGGCGAGCAAGAGACCCAGTACTTC
TRBV16,TRBD2,-,TRBJ2-7,CASSRLAGAYEQYF,TGTGCCAGCAGTCGTCTAGCGGGAGCCTACGAGCAGTACTTC
TRBV28,-,-,TRBJ1-5,CASSPVGSGVHQPQHF,TGTGCCAGCAGCCCTGTCGGTTCCGGAGTCCATCAGCCCCAGCATTTT
TRBV19,TRBD2,-,TRBJ2-1,CASSIDRGLADNEQFF,TGTGCCAGTAGTATAGATAGGGGACTAGCGGACAATGAGCAGTTCTTC
TRBV5-1,-,few,TRBJ2-1,CASSLNNEQFF,TGCGCCAGCAGCTTGAACAATGAGCAGTTCTTC
TRBV29-1,TRBD2,-,TRBJ2-7,CSVGGLAGAEQYF,TGCAGCGTGGGGGGACTAGCGGGAGCCGAGCAGTACTTC
TRBV5-6,-,-,TRBJ2-1,CASSLFTSLYNEQFF,TGTGCCAGCAGCTTGTTCACTAGCTTGTACAATGAGCAGTTCTTC
TRBV19,-,-,TRBJ1-1,CASSTPRWGGNTEAFF,TGTGCCAGTAGTACGCCTAGGTGGGGGGGAAACACTGAAGCTTTCTTT